This passage covers 7 T cell receptor beta chains from one sample sequenced in a study of technical replicates of blood from a few donors. Profiled with immunoSEQ multiplex PCR; TCRdb holds only in-frame clones, not every one. The sample has approximately 69,000 clones, about 90% seen once. The sequenced material came from PBMCs. These receptors were collected from a human donor in good health. Some clones in this sample may be carry-over from other donors' samples.

The chain joins TRBV6-5 to TRBJ1-2; D not resolved. The CDR3 has 15 amino acids. V shed 5 bases and J shed 5 bases, with 18 bases lying between them. Per germline, CDR1 MNHEY and CDR2 SVGAGI. This CDR3 is CASSPQAPNIYGYTF. CDR3 sequence (DNA): TGTGCCAGCAGTCCCCAGGCGCCAAATATTTATGGCTACACCTTC.

The chain is built from TRBV7-2 and TRBJ1-5; maybe TRBD1 (6 bases). The V end was cut by 5 bases, the J end by 2 bases, with 25 bases between. The V gene's germline CDR1 is SGHTA and CDR2 FQGNSA. The CDR3 length is 19 residues. The CDR3 nucleotides read TGTGCCAGCAGCCGAATTTATGTGGGACAAGGCTACGGCAATCAGCCCCAGCATTTT. Encoded protein: CASSRIYVGQGYGNQPQHF.

The V call is TRBV2, the J call TRBJ1-3; 9 bases agree with TRBD1. Germline loops: CDR1 SNHLY, CDR2 FYNNEI. The CDR3 length is 13 residues. V lost 8 bases to trimming and J lost 7 bases; unmatched junction nucleotides: 6. The chain's CDR3 is CASEQGARNTIYF. CDR3 nucleotide sequence: TGTGCCAGCGAACAGGGGGCGCGGAACACCATATATTTT.

On this clone: The same CDR3 arises from other DNA sequences in this sample as well. The CDR3 sequence: CASSPTGNSPLHF. The CDR3 DNA reads as TGTGCCAGCTCACCCACAGGGAATTCACCCCTCCACTTT. V and J are TRBV18 and TRBJ1-6, with TRBD1 as a possible D gene (6 bases). This CDR3 has 13 residues. In germline, CDR1 is KGHSH, CDR2 LQKENI. V lost 3 bases, J lost 7 bases, and 7 bases lay in between.

The CDR3 here is CASSLAGRRTLGDEQFF. Written as DNA, the CDR3 is TGTGCCAGCAGCTTAGCGGGGCGCCGAACCCTGGGTGATGAGCAGTTCTTC. V usage is TRBV7-9 and J usage is TRBJ2-1, with D possibly matching TRBD1 (5 bases). Germline V gene sequence: CDR1 SEHNR, CDR2 FQNEAQ (reference sequence). Trimming stripped 0 bases from V and 8 bases from J, with 20 bases between. The CDR3 length is 17 residues.

The J gene is TRBJ1-2, the V gene TRBV5-1, with 8 bases aligning to TRBD1. With 0 bases clipped from V and 6 bases from J, the junction kept 4 bases outside the gene matches. Germline CDR1 is SGHRS and CDR2 is YFSETQ. The CDR3 contains 14 residues. The CDR3: CASSLARGRDGYTF. The CDR3 DNA follows: TGCGCCAGCAGCTTGGCCAGGGGGCGCGATGGCTACACCTTC.

This clone was detected only a few times. The chain combines TRBV9 with TRBJ1-1, with D hard to call. Germline V gene sequence: CDR1 SGDLS, CDR2 YYNGEE. The CDR3 is 14 residues long. V gave up 0 bases and J gave up 1 base, with 7 bases separating them. CDR3 sequence reads: CASSVGFGNTEAFF. CDR3 nucleotide sequence: TGTGCCAGCAGCGTAGGGTTCGGGAACACTGAAGCTTTCTTT.